This T cell receptor beta chain is drawn from a study of shared clonotypes between healthy human individuals. Overall study: For every donor, three CD4 naive, three CD4 memory, two CD8 naive and one CD8 memory plates were used. Overall study results and limits: Collection of samples was limited to blood; tissue repertoires likely differ.

Note on this clone: Its antigen is as yet unknown.

CD45RO-negative, CCR7-positively selected cells formed the naive CD8 fraction, excluding terminally differentiated effector memory CD45RA+ cells. 200 to 250 ng DNA, approximately 31,000 T cell genomes, went into each sorted-subset replicate PCR. Clones were sequenced by immunoSEQ multiplex PCR, and TCRdb holds only the in-frame ones, with some missing. Of roughly 2,000,000 clones in the sample, over 85% were seen once. CDR3 length equals 15 residues. Germline CDR1 SQVTM, CDR2 ANQGSEA. Between the trimmed V and J ends, which lost 3 bases and 0 bases, there was a span of 9 bases. The chain employs TRBV29-1 and TRBJ2-6, with D hard to call. The receptor was derived from a man aged 18 to 30 in good health. Input material: naive CD8+ T cells sorted from blood. This CDR3 is CSVERQNSGANVLTF. In DNA, the CDR3 is TGCAGCGTTGAGCGTCAGAACTCTGGGGCCAACGTCCTGACTTTC.